Given below is one T cell receptor beta chain in context. TCRdb recomputed calls from the RT-PCR reads with MiXCR, one row per CDR3 protein. In the table there are about 700,000 distinct CDR3 sequences, 14% of which are singletons. The clonotype originates from a female donor in good health, serving as a healthy control. The sample comprised memory CD4+ T cells from blood.

The CDR3 loop is CASSLTGTGGLETQYF. The CDR3 DNA reads as TGTGCCAGCAGTCTCACCGGGACAGGGGGCTTGGAGACCCAGTACTTC. This chain links TRBV28 with TRBJ2-5, with TRBD1 matching 12 bases. The junction had 9 bases not matched to a gene; V was cut back by 5 bases and J by 5 bases. Germline V gene sequence: CDR1 MDHEN, CDR2 SYDVKM. The CDR3 runs to 16 residues.